These 23 T cell receptor beta chains share one sample of origin, sequenced in a study of cytomegalovirus exposure and HLA in healthy donors (dated by TCRdb to 2016 to 2017). Libraries were made using the immunoSEQ multiplex PCR assay. For the multiplex PCR, a mixture combining 60 forward primers for TCR Vbeta segments and 13 reverse primers for TCR Jbeta segments was used. TCRdb obtained this table from immuneACCESS and retained in-frame rearrangements with V and J assigned. These tables miss some clones; where compared with another copy, unresolved V genes account for less than half of the shortfall, and the remainder is unexplained. This sample is represented by around 140,000 clones; approximately 82% of them were singletons. Of the sample, over 3% is held by the ten largest clones. What was sequenced was PBMCs. The receptor set was obtained from a man aged 35 to 55 in good health and CMV-seronegative.

This sequence joins TRBV5-1 and TRBJ2-3; D not resolved. The CDR3 spans 12 residues. The V end was cut by 4 bases, the J end by 5 bases, with 8 bases between. Germline lookup yields CDR1 SGHRS and CDR2 YFSETQ. Here the CDR3 reads CASSPPGDTQYF. For the CDR3, the DNA is TGCGCCAGCAGCCCTCCGGGAGATACGCAGTATTTT. The whole variable domain, filled in from reference TRBV5-1 and TRBJ2-3, reads KAGVTQTPRYLIKTRGQQVTLSCSPISGHRSVSWYQQTPGQGLQFLFEYFSETQRNKGNFPGRFSGRQFSNSRSEMNVSTLELGDSALYLCASSPPGDTQYFGPGTRLTVL.

This sequence joins TRBV12-5 and TRBJ2-5, with TRBD1 identical over 9 bases. With V trimmed by 4 bases and J by 5 bases, 8 bases remained unmatched. CDR3 length equals 15 residues. Germline CDR1 and CDR2: LGHNT and FRNRAP. In nucleotides, the CDR3 is TGTGCTAGTGGTTCCTGGACAGGGGACGGGGAGACCCAGTACTTC. Its translation is CASGSWTGDGETQYF.

The table lists this clone with a count of one. The rearrangement joins TRBV5-1 to TRBJ2-1; the match to TRBD2 covers 7 bases. J was trimmed by 0 bases and V by 4 bases; bases with no gene match: 10. The CDR3 runs to 17 residues. Germline V gene lookup returns CDR1 SGHRS and CDR2 YFSETQ. The CDR3 coding sequence is TGCGCCAGCAGCCCGGGGAACGGGAGGAGCTCCTACAATGAGCAGTTCTTC. Its translation is CASSPGNGRSSYNEQFF.

The chain combines TRBV7-3 with TRBJ2-7, with 9 bases lining up with TRBD2. J was trimmed by 1 base and V by 2 bases; bases with no gene match: 3. Germline V gene lookup returns CDR1 SGHTA and CDR2 FQGTGA. The CDR3 has 15 residues. CDR3 nucleotides: TGTGCCAGCAGCTTAGGCGGGGGGGGTTCCTACGAGCAGTACTTC. Translating gives CASSLGGGGSYEQYF.

This rearrangement joins TRBV7-6 to TRBJ2-5, with 8 bases fitting TRBD1. J lost 1 base, V lost 2 bases, and 3 bases had no gene match. This CDR3 spans 15 amino acids. Germline values: CDR1 SGHVS, CDR2 FNYEAQ. CDR3 region: CASSLTGTGQETQYF. In nucleotides, the CDR3 is TGTGCCAGCAGCTTAACCGGGACAGGCCAAGAGACCCAGTACTTC.

The chain carries TRBV6-5 and TRBJ1-4; no reliable D call. The CDR3 contains 15 residues. Trimming took off 2 bases at V and 6 bases at J, with 13 bases between the two ends. Germline V lookup: CDR1 MNHEY, CDR2 SVGAGI. CDR3 sequence (DNA): TGTGCCAGCAGTTACCAAGGGCCGGAGGATGAAAAACTGTTTTTT. Translation gives CASSYQGPEDEKLFF.

This clone was observed a few times. J is TRBJ1-2 and V is TRBV5-5; D unclear. CDR3 length equals 15 residues. The germline V and J ends were trimmed by 6 bases and 3 bases, with 18 bases remaining between them. Germline-derived CDR1 and CDR2 are SGHKS and YYEKEE (reference sequence). CDR3 sequence: CASIDGQPTHYGYTF. The DNA for the CDR3 is TGTGCCAGCATCGACGGCCAGCCGACACACTATGGCTACACCTTC.

The rearrangement joins TRBV5-1 to TRBJ2-7, with D tentatively TRBD1 (5 bases). This CDR3 has 15 amino acids. V was cut by 7 bases and J by 6 bases, with 23 bases left in between. Germline CDR1 reads SGHRS; CDR2 reads YFSETQ. The CDR3 sequence: CASHLTAGSICEQYF. The CDR3 DNA follows: TGCGCCAGCCATCTGACGGCAGGGTCTATTTGCGAGCAGTACTTC.

The V gene is TRBV19, the J gene TRBJ1-5, with TRBD1 as a possible D gene (5 bases). V was shortened by 3 bases and J by 5 bases, with 8 bases between the two germline ends. CDR3 length: 13 amino acids. Germline loops: CDR1 LNHDA, CDR2 SQIVND (reference sequence). Here the CDR3 reads CASSIPGDQPQHF. In DNA, the CDR3 is TGTGCCAGTAGTATCCCGGGGGATCAGCCCCAGCATTTT.

CDR3 protein: CASSQRELQGRFGYTF. The CDR3 coding sequence is TGTGCCAGCAGCCAACGGGAATTACAGGGGAGATTCGGCTACACCTTC. The chain combines TRBV13 with TRBJ1-2; TRBD1 matches at 7 bases. V lost 5 bases and J lost 8; bases outside the gene matches: 17. The CDR3 has 16 residues. From germline, CDR1 is PRHDT and CDR2 FYEKMQ (reference sequence).

The V and J genes are TRBV9 and TRBJ2-1, with 12 nucleotides matching TRBD2. V dropped 1 base and J dropped 0; count of bases not matched to a gene: 5. The CDR3 contains 18 residues. Germline V gives CDR1 SGDLS, CDR2 YYNGEE. The CDR3 sequence: CASSVTSGGKSSYNEQFF. As DNA, the CDR3 is TGTGCCAGCAGCGTAACTAGCGGGGGGAAAAGCTCCTACAATGAGCAGTTCTTC.

Points on this clone: The same CDR3 can be traced to other DNA sequences in this sample. This chain links TRBV5-1 with TRBJ2-3; 7 nucleotides align to TRBD2. The germline gives CDR1 SGHRS, CDR2 YFSETQ. The CDR3 consists of 13 residues. V lost 4 bases and J lost 3; bases outside the gene matches: 2. This CDR3 is CASSPGGTDTQYF. In nucleotides, the CDR3 is TGCGCCAGCAGCCCGGGGGGTACAGATACGCAGTATTTT.

The chain links TRBV7-9 to TRBJ2-1; D is ambiguous. Trimming removed 4 bases at V and 8 bases at J, with 15 bases between. Looked up from germline, CDR1 is SEHNR and CDR2 is FQNEAQ (reference sequence). The CDR3 runs 14 residues. The CDR3 loop is CASSSLNIVHEQFF. CDR3 in DNA: TGTGCCAGCAGCTCTCTCAACATCGTCCATGAGCAGTTCTTC.

The CDR3 bases are TGTGCCATCAGCCCAGGGTTACGAGACACCGGGGAGCTGTTTTTT. Encoded protein: CAISPGLRDTGELFF. The chain has TRBV10-3 and TRBJ2-2; a possible D gene is TRBD1 (5 bases). Germline V gene data show CDR1 as ENHRY and CDR2 as SYGVKD. V lost 6 bases to trimming and J lost 3 bases, with 14 bases between them. The CDR3 sequence is 15 residues long.

The chain is built from TRBV7-2 and TRBJ2-7; 12 bases fit TRBD2. The CDR3 consists of 16 residues. V shed 5 bases and J 2 bases; nucleotides not matched to a gene: 7. Germline CDR1 and CDR2: SGHTA and FQGNSA. The CDR3 protein is CASSPGLAGLPYEQYF. CDR3 in DNA: TGTGCCAGCAGCCCGGGACTAGCGGGTTTACCCTACGAGCAGTACTTC.

The chain joins TRBV6-5 to TRBJ1-2; possibly TRBD1 for D (5 bases). Germline assignment: CDR1 MNHEY and CDR2 SVGAGI. Trimming removed 2 bases at V and 4 bases at J, with 11 bases between. The CDR3 covers 14 residues. The CDR3 loop reads CASSYGGGTYGYTF. CDR3 DNA sequence: TGTGCCAGCAGTTACGGTGGGGGGACCTATGGCTACACCTTC.

The rearrangement links TRBV5-1 to TRBJ2-2; no clear D gene. Per the germline V gene, CDR1 is SGHRS and CDR2 is YFSETQ. The CDR3 consists of 14 residues. Trimming cost V 1 base and J 6 bases, with 10 bases left between them. CDR3 sequence (DNA): TGCGCCAGCAGCTTGATCCAGGTCCCCGGGGAGCTGTTTTTT. This sequence encodes CASSLIQVPGELFF.

This chain connects TRBV12-5 to TRBJ1-2; D unclear. V lost 0 bases, J lost 0 bases, and 14 bases lay in between. This CDR3 is built from 17 residues. Looked up from germline, CDR1 is LGHNT and CDR2 is FRNRAP. CDR3 DNA sequence: TGTGCTAGTGGTTTGGTACCAACTCCCTTGGCTAACTATGGCTACACCTTC. Its translation: CASGLVPTPLANYGYTF. Looking up the rest from reference TRBV12-5 and TRBJ1-2 gives the full variable domain: DARVTQTPRHKVTEMGQEVTMRCQPILGHNTVFWYRQTMMQGLELLAYFRNRAPLDDSGMPKDRFSAEMPDATLATLKIQPSEPRDSAVYFCASGLVPTPLANYGYTFGSGTRLTVV.

The chain uses TRBV9 and TRBJ2-7, with a possible D match to TRBD2 (7 bases). Trimming cost V 0 bases and J 5 bases, with 15 bases left between them. The CDR3 spans 15 residues. CDR1 SGDLS and CDR2 YYNGEE come from the germline V gene. Here the CDR3 DNA reads TGTGCCAGCAGCGTAGCTGGGGGGGCAAGTAACGAGCAGTACTTC. It yields the protein CASSVAGGASNEQYF.

Regarding this clone: The junction departs from the called germline gene at one end, perhaps through a read error. This chain joins TRBV15 and TRBJ2-3; 8 bases are a match to TRBD2. CDR3 length: 14 amino acids. Germline assignment: CDR1 LNHNV and CDR2 YYDKDF (reference sequence). Here the CDR3 reads CATSRGTSTGTQYF. The CDR3 nucleotides read TGTGCCACCAGCAGAGGGACTAGCACAGGTACGCAGTATTTT.

The chain uses TRBV7-9 and TRBJ2-5, with 8 positions matching TRBD2. Trimming removed 7 bases from V and 5 bases from J; junction bases left unmatched: 6. Germline V lookup: CDR1 SEHNR, CDR2 FQNEAQ (reference sequence). The CDR3 has 13 amino acids. CDR3 in amino acids: CASTGSGGETQYF. CDR3 nucleotide sequence: TGTGCCAGCACCGGTTCGGGGGGGGAGACCCAGTACTTC.

The chain couples TRBV2 to TRBJ1-5, with 7 bases fitting TRBD1. There are 17 residues in the CDR3. From germline, CDR1 is SNHLY and CDR2 FYNNEI. The junction had 12 bases not matched to a gene; V was cut back by 5 bases and J by 2 bases. CDR3: CASSRDQGELGNQPQHF. The CDR3 bases are TGTGCCAGCAGTCGGGATCAGGGGGAATTAGGCAATCAGCCCCAGCATTTT.

The genes are TRBV6-4 and TRBJ1-1; D remains unclear. The CDR3 covers 12 residues. The germline V and J ends were trimmed by 2 bases and 5 bases, with 6 bases remaining between them. The germline CDR1 and CDR2 sequences are MRHNA and SNTAGT. CDR3 DNA: TGTGCCAGCAGTGACCCGGAGACTGAAGCTTTCTTT. It specifies CASSDPETEAFF.